A selection of T cell receptor beta chains follows, all from one sample in a study of T cell responses to AZD1222 COVID-19 vaccine. Clones were read by immunoSEQ multiplex PCR, and TCRdb kept only the in-frame ones, dropping some. The table has about 160,000 clones, 80% to 95% seen once. Material: peripheral blood, obtained on day 0 of AZD1222 vaccination. These receptors were obtained from an adult in good health. Each CDR3 is given with its conserved first and last residue. Fields, in order: clone size, CDR3 length, V gene, D gene, J gene, CDR3 DNA, CDR3 protein. D genes are given only for firm matches. The size of a clone is reported for some rows only, either as once, few or many, or as a class for expanded clones.

NA	13	TRBV5-1	NA	TRBJ1-2	TGCGCCAGCAGCTTGGGGGCTAGCTATGGCTACACCTTC	CASSLGASYGYTF
NA	16	TRBV5-1	TRBD2	TRBJ2-5	TGCGCCAGCAGCTTGGGGACTAGCGGGACCCAAGAGACCCAGTACTTC	CASSLGTSGTQETQYF
NA	14	TRBV4-2	NA	TRBJ2-7	TGTGCCAGCAGCCAAGATTGGGGGTCCTACGAGCAGTACTTC	CASSQDWGSYEQYF
NA	15	TRBV14	NA	TRBJ1-1	TGTGCCAGCAGCCATGGGGCCTTAGCCTACACTGAAGCTTTCTTT	CASSHGALAYTEAFF
NA	14	TRBV28	TRBD1	TRBJ1-2	TGTGCCAGCTTCATAGGGGGACAGGGCCTTGGCTACACCTTC	CASFIGGQGLGYTF
NA	15	TRBV6-4	NA	TRBJ2-1	TGTGCCAGCAGTGTAGAGACAGGATTTTGGAATGAGCAGTTCTTC	CASSVETGFWNEQFF
NA	13	TRBV28	NA	TRBJ1-1	TGTGCCAGCAATACGGACCGAAACACTGAAGCTTTCTTT	CASNTDRNTEAFF
NA	16	TRBV5-4	TRBD1	TRBJ2-1	TGTGCCAGCAGCTTGGCCGACAGGGGGCGCACGAATGAGCAGTTCTTC	CASSLADRGRTNEQFF
NA	14	TRBV10-2	NA	TRBJ1-1	TGCGCCAGCAAATTCGAGACTGTGAACACTGAAGCTTTCTTT	CASKFETVNTEAFF
NA	12	TRBV2	NA	TRBJ1-1	TGTGCCAGCGGACACCTGAACACTGAAGCTTTCTTT	CASGHLNTEAFF
NA	14	TRBV5-1	TRBD1	TRBJ2-5	TGCGCCAGCAGCTTGGGACAGGGGAAAGAGACCCAGTACTTC	CASSLGQGKETQYF
NA	15	TRBV30	TRBD2	TRBJ2-1	TGTGCCTGGAAGGGTTGGGGACTAGCGCTCAATGAGCAGTTCTTC	CAWKGWGLALNEQFF
NA	13	TRBV12-3/TRBV12-4	NA	TRBJ1-3	TGTGCCAGCAGTTTCGTGGTTGGAAACACCATATATTTT	CASSFVVGNTIYF
NA	13	TRBV19	NA	TRBJ1-2	TGTGCCACCTCGGGGGGAAATGGGTATGGCTACACCTTC	CATSGGNGYGYTF
NA	17	TRBV14	NA	TRBJ1-3	TGTGCCAGCAGCCAAGATTTTTATCGCTACTCTGGAAACACCATATATTTT	CASSQDFYRYSGNTIYF
NA	14	TRBV18	NA	TRBJ2-2	TGTGCCAGCTCACCCAGCTCCTTGACCGGGGAGCTGTTTTTT	CASSPSSLTGELFF
NA	11	TRBV30	NA	TRBJ2-4	TGTGCCTGGAGAATCGAAAACATTCAGTACTTC	CAWRIENIQYF
once	15	TRBV7-2	TRBD2	TRBJ2-1	TGTGCCAGCAGCTTTGCGGGAGGGCGAAACAATGAGCAGTTCTTC	CASSFAGGRNNEQFF
NA	12	TRBV30	NA	TRBJ1-2	TGTGCCTGGAGCAGAGCTAACTATGGCTACACCTTC	CAWSRANYGYTF
NA	14	TRBV6-5	NA	TRBJ1-1	TGTGCCAGCAGTTCGGACGGCTCGAACACTGAAGCTTTCTTT	CASSSDGSNTEAFF
NA	16	TRBV5-1	TRBD2	TRBJ2-3	TGCGCCAGCAGCTTCAAAAGCGGGAGTTCAACAGATACGCAGTATTTT	CASSFKSGSSTDTQYF
few	15	TRBV27	TRBD1	TRBJ2-7	TGTGCCAGCAGTTTTCTGACAGGGGGCGCGAGGGAGCAGTACTTC	CASSFLTGGAREQYF
NA	15	TRBV2	NA	TRBJ2-5	TGTGCCAGCAGTGAAGCGCTAGGGAGGCCAGAGACCCAGTACTTC	CASSEALGRPETQYF
once	14	TRBV12-5	NA	TRBJ1-5	TGTGCTAGTGGTTTAGGGGGTAGCGGCCAGCCCCAGCATTTT	CASGLGGSGQPQHF
NA	16	TRBV5-5	TRBD2	TRBJ2-7	TGTGCCAGCAGCTTGATACCGGGACTAGCTACCTACGAGCAGTACTTC	CASSLIPGLATYEQYF
NA	12	TRBV7-3	NA	TRBJ2-7	TGTGCCAGCAGCACGCCCGGGGGCGAGCAGTACTTC	CASSTPGGEQYF
NA	18	TRBV7-2	TRBD2	TRBJ2-1	TGTGCCAGCAGCTTAAGACTAGCGGGGGACCCTCGCTACAATGAGCAGTTCTTC	CASSLRLAGDPRYNEQFF
NA	16	TRBV4-3	NA	TRBJ2-7	TGCGCCAGCAGCCAAGCGTACGGCAGCCGTCCCTACGAGCAGTACTTC	CASSQAYGSRPYEQYF
NA	16	TRBV24-1	TRBD1	TRBJ2-2	TGTGCCACCAGTGATAGGAACAGGGGGCTCAGCGGGGAGCTGTTTTTT	CATSDRNRGLSGELFF
NA	14	TRBV11-3	NA	TRBJ2-7	TGTGCCAGCAGGGGGGGCGGGAGCTCCTACGAGCAGTACTTC	CASRGGGSSYEQYF
NA	16	TRBV14	NA	TRBJ2-3	TGTGCCAGCAGCCAAGGTCGTTTTCGGCCCACAGATACGCAGTATTTT	CASSQGRFRPTDTQYF
NA	13	TRBV7-9	NA	TRBJ2-7	TGTGCCAGCAGCATCATGGAGGGTTACGAGCAGTACTTC	CASSIMEGYEQYF
NA	17	TRBV9	TRBD1	TRBJ2-1	TGTGCCAGCAGCGTAGGAGGGACAGGGAGTCCTTACAATGAGCAGTTCTTC	CASSVGGTGSPYNEQFF
NA	10	TRBV28	NA	TRBJ1-1	TGTGCCAGCAGTGACACTGAAGCTTTCTTT	CASSDTEAFF
NA	15	TRBV28	NA	TRBJ2-7	TGTGCCAGCAGTTTACCGGGGGCGTGGTCCTACGAGCAGTACTTC	CASSLPGAWSYEQYF
NA	16	TRBV23-1	NA	TRBJ1-5	TGCGCCAGCAGTCAATCCGGGAGGATTAGCAATCAGCCCCAGCATTTT	CASSQSGRISNQPQHF
NA	17	TRBV25-1	NA	TRBJ1-2	TGTGCCAGCAGTGAAGCGGGGGGAGGGGATGGCGGCTATGGCTACACCTTC	CASSEAGGGDGGYGYTF
NA	10	TRBV20-1	NA	TRBJ2-1	TGCAGTGCCCTGGCCAATGAGCAGTTCTTC	CSALANEQFF